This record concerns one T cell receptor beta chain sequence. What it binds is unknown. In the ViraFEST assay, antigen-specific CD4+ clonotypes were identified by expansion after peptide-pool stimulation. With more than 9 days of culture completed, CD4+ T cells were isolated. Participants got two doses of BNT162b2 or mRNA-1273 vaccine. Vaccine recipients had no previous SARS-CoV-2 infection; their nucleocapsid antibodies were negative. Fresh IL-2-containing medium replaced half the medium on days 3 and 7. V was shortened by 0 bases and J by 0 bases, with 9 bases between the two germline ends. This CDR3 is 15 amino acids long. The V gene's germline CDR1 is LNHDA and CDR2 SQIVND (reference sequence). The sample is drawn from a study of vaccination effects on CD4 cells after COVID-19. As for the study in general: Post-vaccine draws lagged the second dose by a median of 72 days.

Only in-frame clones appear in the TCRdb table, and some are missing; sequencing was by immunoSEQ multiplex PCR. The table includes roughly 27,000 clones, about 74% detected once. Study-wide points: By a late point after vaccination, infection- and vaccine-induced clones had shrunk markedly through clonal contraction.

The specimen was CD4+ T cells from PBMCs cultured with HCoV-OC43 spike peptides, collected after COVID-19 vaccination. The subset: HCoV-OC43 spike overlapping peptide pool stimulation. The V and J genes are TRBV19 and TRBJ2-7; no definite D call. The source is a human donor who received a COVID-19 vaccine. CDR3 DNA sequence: TGTGCCAGTAGTATAGATCTGGGATCCTCCTACGAGCAGTACTTC. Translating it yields CASSIDLGSSYEQYF.